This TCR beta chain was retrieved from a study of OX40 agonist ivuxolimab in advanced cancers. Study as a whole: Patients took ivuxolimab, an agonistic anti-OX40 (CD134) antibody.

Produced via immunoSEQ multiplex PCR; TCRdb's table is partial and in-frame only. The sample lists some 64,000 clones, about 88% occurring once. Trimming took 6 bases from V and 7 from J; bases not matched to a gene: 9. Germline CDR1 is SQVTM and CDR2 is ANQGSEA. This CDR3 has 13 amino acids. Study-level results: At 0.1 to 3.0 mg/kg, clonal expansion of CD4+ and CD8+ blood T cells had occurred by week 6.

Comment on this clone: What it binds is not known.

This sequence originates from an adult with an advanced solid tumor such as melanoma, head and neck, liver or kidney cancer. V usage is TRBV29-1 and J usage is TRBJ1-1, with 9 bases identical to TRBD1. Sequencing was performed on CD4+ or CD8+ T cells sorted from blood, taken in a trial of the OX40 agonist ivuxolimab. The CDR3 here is CSVLTGGQGEAFF. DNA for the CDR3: TGCAGCGTCCTGACGGGGGGACAGGGTGAAGCTTTCTTT. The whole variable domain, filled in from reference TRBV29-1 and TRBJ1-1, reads SAVISQKPSRDICQRGTSLTIQCQVDSQVTMMFWYRQQPGQSLTLIATANQGSEATYESGFVIDKFPISRPNLTFSTLTVSNMSPEDSSIYLCSVLTGGQGEAFFGQGTRLTVV.